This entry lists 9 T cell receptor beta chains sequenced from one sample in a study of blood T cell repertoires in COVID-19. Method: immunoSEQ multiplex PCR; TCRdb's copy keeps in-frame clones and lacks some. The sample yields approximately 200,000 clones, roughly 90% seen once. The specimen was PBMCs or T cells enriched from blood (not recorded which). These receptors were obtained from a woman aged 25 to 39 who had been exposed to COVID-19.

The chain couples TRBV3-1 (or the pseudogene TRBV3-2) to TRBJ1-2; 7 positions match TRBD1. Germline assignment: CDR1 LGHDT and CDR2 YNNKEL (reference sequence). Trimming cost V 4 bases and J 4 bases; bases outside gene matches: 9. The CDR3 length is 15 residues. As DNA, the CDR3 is TGTGCCAGCAGCCCCCAACAGGGGCCGGGCTATGGCTACACCTTC. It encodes CASSPQQGPGYGYTF.

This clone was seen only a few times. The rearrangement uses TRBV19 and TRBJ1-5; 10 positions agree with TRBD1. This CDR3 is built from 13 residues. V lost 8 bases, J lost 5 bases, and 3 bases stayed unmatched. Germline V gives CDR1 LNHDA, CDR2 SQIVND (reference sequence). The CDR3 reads CASGTGEDQPQHF. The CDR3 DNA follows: TGTGCCAGTGGGACAGGGGAGGATCAGCCCCAGCATTTT. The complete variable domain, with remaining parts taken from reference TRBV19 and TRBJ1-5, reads DGGITQSPKYLFRKEGQNVTLSCEQNLNHDAMYWYRQDPGQGLRLIYYSQIVNDFQKGDIAEGYSVSREKKESFPLTVTSAQKNPTAFYLCASGTGEDQPQHFGDGTRLSIL.

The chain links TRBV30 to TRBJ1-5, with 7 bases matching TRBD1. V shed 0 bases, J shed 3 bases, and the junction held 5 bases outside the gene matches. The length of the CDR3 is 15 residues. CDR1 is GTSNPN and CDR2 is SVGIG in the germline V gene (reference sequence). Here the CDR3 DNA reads TGTGCCTGGAGTGTACGCAGGGGGGTCAATCAGCCCCAGCATTTT. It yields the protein CAWSVRRGVNQPQHF.

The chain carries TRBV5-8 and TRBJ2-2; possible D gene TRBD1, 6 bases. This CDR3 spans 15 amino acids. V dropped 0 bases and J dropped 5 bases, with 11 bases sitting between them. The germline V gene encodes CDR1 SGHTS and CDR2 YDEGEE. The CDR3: CASSLVQGRTGELFF. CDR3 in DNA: TGTGCCAGCAGCTTGGTGCAGGGGAGAACCGGGGAGCTGTTTTTT.

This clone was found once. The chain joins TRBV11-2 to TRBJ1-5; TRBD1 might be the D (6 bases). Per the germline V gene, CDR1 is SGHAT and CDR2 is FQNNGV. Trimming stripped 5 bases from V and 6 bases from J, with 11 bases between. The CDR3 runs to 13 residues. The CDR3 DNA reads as TGTGCCAGCAGCCCGTTGGGGGCTCAGCCCCAGCATTTT. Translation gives CASSPLGAQPQHF.

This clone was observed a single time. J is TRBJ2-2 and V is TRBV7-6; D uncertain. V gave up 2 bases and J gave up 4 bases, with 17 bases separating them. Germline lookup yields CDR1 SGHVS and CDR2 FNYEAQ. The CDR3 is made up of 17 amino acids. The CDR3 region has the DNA TGTGCCAGCAGCTTAACCTTGAGTTCCACGAGCACCGGGGAGCTGTTTTTT. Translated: CASSLTLSSTSTGELFF.

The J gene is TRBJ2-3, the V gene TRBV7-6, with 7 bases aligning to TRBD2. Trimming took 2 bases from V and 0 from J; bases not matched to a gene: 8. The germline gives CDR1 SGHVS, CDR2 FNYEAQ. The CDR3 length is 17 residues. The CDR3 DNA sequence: TGTGCCAGCAGCTTAAGGCGGGGGTATCCTAGCACAGATACGCAGTATTTT. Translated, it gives CASSLRRGYPSTDTQYF.

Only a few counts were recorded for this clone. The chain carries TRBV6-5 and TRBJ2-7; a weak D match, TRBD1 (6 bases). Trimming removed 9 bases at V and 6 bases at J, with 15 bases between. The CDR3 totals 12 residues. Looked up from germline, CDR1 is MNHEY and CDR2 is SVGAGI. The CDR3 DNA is TGTGCCAGTACTACAGGGAAGGGCGAGCAGTACTTC. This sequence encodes CASTTGKGEQYF.

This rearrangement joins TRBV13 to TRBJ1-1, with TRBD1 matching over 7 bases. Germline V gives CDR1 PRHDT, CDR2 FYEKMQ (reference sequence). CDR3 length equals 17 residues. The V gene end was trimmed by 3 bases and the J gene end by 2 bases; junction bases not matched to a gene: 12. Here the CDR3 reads CASSFRRGPGENTEAFF. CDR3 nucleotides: TGTGCCAGCAGCTTTCGGAGGGGGCCCGGCGAAAACACTGAAGCTTTCTTT.